A single sample gave rise to the 15 T cell receptor beta chains below, sequenced in a study of blood T cell repertoires in COVID-19. Here immunoSEQ multiplex PCR was the method, and the copy in TCRdb shows in-frame clones only, minus some. The sample contains approximately 150,000 clones, approximately 91% of which appear only once. The source material was peripheral blood. The receptor set was obtained from a young man with COVID-19, enrolled during active disease.

The CDR3 loop is CASFPRTEKGTSGRYEQYF. In DNA, the CDR3 is TGCGCCAGCTTTCCAAGGACCGAAAAAGGGACTAGCGGGAGGTACGAGCAGTACTTC. The chain employs TRBV5-1 and TRBJ2-7; TRBD2 matches 15 bases. Unmatched junction bases numbered 18, after V lost 7 bases and J lost 4 bases. CDR3 size: 19 residues. Germline V CDR1 and CDR2: SGHRS, YFSETQ.

The chain has TRBV5-6 and TRBJ1-1; maybe TRBD1 (6 bases). The CDR3 runs to 14 residues. Trimming took off 6 bases at V and 0 bases at J, with 12 bases between the two ends. Germline V gene sequence: CDR1 SGHDT, CDR2 YYEEEE. The CDR3 coding sequence is TGTGCCAGCACCGAACAGGGCTTGAACACTGAAGCTTTCTTT. As protein: CASTEQGLNTEAFF.

The chain combines TRBV19 with TRBJ1-1, with D possibly being TRBD1 (6 bases). V was pared by 7 bases and J by 1 base, with 10 bases between. The germline CDR1 and CDR2 sequences are LNHDA and SQIVND (reference sequence). This CDR3 comprises 13 residues. The CDR3 nucleotides are TGTGCCAGTACCGAGACAGGGAACACTGAAGCTTTCTTT. It yields the protein CASTETGNTEAFF.

The rearrangement uses TRBV6-5 and TRBJ2-1, with 7 positions matching TRBD2. CDR1 is MNHEY, CDR2 SVGAGI, per germline. Losses at the gene ends were 7 bases for V and 0 bases for J; bases not matched to a gene: 6. This CDR3 has 15 amino acids. The CDR3 reads CASNSGGTSYNEQFF. The CDR3 DNA reads as TGTGCCAGCAATTCGGGAGGAACCTCCTACAATGAGCAGTTCTTC.

V and J are TRBV6-6 and TRBJ2-7; 10 bases line up with TRBD1. The V segment lost 6 bases and the J segment 0 bases; nucleotides outside the gene matches: 8. Germline V CDR1 and CDR2: MNHNY, SVGAGI (reference sequence). The CDR3 loop spans 16 amino acids. CDR3 nucleotide sequence: TGTGCCAGCAGGGGGGTGACAGGGGGCGACTCCTACGAGCAGTACTTC. Protein sequence: CASRGVTGGDSYEQYF.

The V call is TRBV29-1, the J call TRBJ2-2; TRBD1 agrees at 8 bases. Germline CDR1 and CDR2: SQVTM and ANQGSEA. The CDR3 loop spans 14 amino acids. V shed 8 bases, J shed 5 bases, and the junction held 10 bases outside the gene matches. DNA for the CDR3: TGCAGCAAAGCCATCAGGGGGCAAACCGGGGAGCTGTTTTTT. It yields the protein CSKAIRGQTGELFF.

This clone was observed a single time. This chain joins TRBV4-3 and TRBJ2-2; TRBD2 aligns across 10 bases. Germline V CDR1 and CDR2: LGHNA, YSLEER. With 1 base clipped from V and 2 bases from J, the junction kept 4 bases outside the gene matches. The CDR3 is made up of 17 amino acids. The CDR3 region has the DNA TGCGCCAGCAGCCAAGTGAGCGGGAGGGGCAACACCGGGGAGCTGTTTTTT. Its translation is CASSQVSGRGNTGELFF.

The chain links TRBV9 to TRBJ2-7, with TRBD2 matching 7 bases. J lost 4 bases, V lost 2 bases, and 6 bases had no gene match. The CDR3 is 14 amino acids. CDR1 SGDLS and CDR2 YYNGEE come from the germline V gene. The CDR3 region is CASSVGTIGYEQYF. The CDR3 DNA follows: TGTGCCAGCAGCGTCGGGACTATCGGATACGAGCAGTACTTC.

The gene calls are TRBV4-3 and TRBJ2-1, with TRBD2 matching 11 bases. This CDR3 has 16 amino acids. CDR1 and CDR2 from the germline V gene are LGHNA and YSLEER. V lost 1 base, J lost 9 bases, and 8 bases stayed unmatched. In nucleotides, the CDR3 is TGCGCCAGCAGCCAAGTCGTAGCGGGAGGGTTGGGTGAGCAGTTCTTC. This gives the protein CASSQVVAGGLGEQFF.

The genes are TRBV4-2 and TRBJ2-1, with TRBD2 identical over 15 bases. This CDR3 contains 23 residues. V lost 0 bases and J lost 0; bases outside the gene matches: 15. Germline assignment: CDR1 LGHNA and CDR2 YNFKEQ. The CDR3 DNA follows: TGTGCCAGCAGCCAAGAGGGACTAGCGGGAGGTTTTAGCCAGAGGAGCTCCTACAATGAGCAGTTCTTC. It is translated as CASSQEGLAGGFSQRSSYNEQFF.

This chain links TRBV5-6 with TRBJ1-1; 7 bases fit TRBD1. Per the germline V gene, CDR1 is SGHDT and CDR2 is YYEEEE. With V trimmed by 4 bases and J by 0 bases, 6 bases remained unmatched. This CDR3 is 15 amino acids long. The CDR3 reads CASSRETGLNTEAFF. In nucleotides, the CDR3 is TGTGCCAGCAGCCGGGAGACAGGGCTGAACACTGAAGCTTTCTTT. The full variable domain, in which reference TRBV5-6 and TRBJ1-1 provide the parts outside the CDR3, is DAGVTQSPTHLIKTRGQQVTLRCSPKSGHDTVSWYQQALGQGPQFIFQYYEEEERQRGNFPDRFSGHQFPNYSSELNVNALLLGDSALYLCASSRETGLNTEAFFGQGTRLTVV.

The genes are TRBV15 and TRBJ1-4; no firm D call. V was cut by 1 base and J by 13 bases, with 13 bases left in between. The CDR3 spans 13 residues. Per the germline V gene, CDR1 is LNHNV and CDR2 is YYDKDF (reference sequence). CDR3 coding DNA: TGTGCCACCAGCAGAGGGGCGGGTTTGTTACTGTTTTTT. Protein product: CATSRGAGLLLFF.

This clone appeared once. The V and J genes are TRBV30 and TRBJ2-7, with D hard to call. Trimming cost V 0 bases and J 4 bases, with 4 bases left between them. CDR3 length: 11 amino acids. Per germline, CDR1 GTSNPN and CDR2 SVGIG (reference sequence). The CDR3 DNA sequence: TGTGCCTGGAGTGTGAGATACGAGCAGTACTTC. Translation: CAWSVRYEQYF.

CDR3 bases: TGTGCCAGCAGTTGGCGGTTCTACGAGCAGTACTTC. It translates to CASSWRFYEQYF. The chain recombines TRBV6-2 or TRBV6-3 with TRBJ2-7; no clear D gene. Trimming took off 4 bases at V and 3 bases at J, with 7 bases between the two ends. CDR1 is MNHEY, CDR2 SVGEGT, per germline. CDR3 length equals 12 residues.

The V call is TRBV30, the J call TRBJ2-1, with a tentative D call TRBD1 (7 bases). The length of the CDR3 is 18 residues. Germline V gene lookup returns CDR1 GTSNPN and CDR2 SVGIG (reference sequence). V shed 0 bases and J shed 8 bases, with 26 bases lying between them. Here the CDR3 DNA reads TGTGCCTGGAGTGTGGGAGGACAGGCCACGGTACTGGGCGATGAGCAGTTCTTC. Protein product: CAWSVGGQATVLGDEQFF.